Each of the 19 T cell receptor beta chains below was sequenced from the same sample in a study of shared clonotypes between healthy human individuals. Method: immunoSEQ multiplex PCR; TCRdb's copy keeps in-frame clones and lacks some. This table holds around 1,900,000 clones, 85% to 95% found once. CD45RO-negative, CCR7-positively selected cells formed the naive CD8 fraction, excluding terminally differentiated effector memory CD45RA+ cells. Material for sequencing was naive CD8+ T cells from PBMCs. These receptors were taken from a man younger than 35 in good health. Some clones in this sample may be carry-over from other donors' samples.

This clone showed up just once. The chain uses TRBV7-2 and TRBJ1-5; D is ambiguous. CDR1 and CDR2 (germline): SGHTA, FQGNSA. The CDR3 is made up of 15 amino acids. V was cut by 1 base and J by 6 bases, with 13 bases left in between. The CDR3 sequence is CASSLGKGFSQPQHF. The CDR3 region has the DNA TGTGCCAGCAGCTTAGGGAAGGGTTTCAGTCAGCCCCAGCATTTT.

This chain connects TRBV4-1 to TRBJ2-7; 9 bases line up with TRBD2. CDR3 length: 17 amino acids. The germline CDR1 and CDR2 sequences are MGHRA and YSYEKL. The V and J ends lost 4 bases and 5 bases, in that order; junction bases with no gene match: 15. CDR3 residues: CASSPRGRGGRADEQYF. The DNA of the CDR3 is TGCGCCAGCAGCCCCCGGGGGCGAGGCGGGAGGGCGGACGAGCAGTACTTC.

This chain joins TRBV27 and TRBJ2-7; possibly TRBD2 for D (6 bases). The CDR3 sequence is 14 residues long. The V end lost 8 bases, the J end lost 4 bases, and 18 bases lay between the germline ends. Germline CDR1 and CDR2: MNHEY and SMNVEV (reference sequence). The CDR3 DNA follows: TGTGCCAGCGCTGGGGGACTGGGTTCGTACGAGCAGTACTTC. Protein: CASAGGLGSYEQYF.

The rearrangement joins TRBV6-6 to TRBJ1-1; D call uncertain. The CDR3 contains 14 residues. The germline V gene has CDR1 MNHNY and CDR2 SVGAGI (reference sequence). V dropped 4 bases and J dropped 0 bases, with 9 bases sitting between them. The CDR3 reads CASSSMALNTEAFF. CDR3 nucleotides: TGTGCCAGCAGTTCCATGGCTTTGAACACTGAAGCTTTCTTT.

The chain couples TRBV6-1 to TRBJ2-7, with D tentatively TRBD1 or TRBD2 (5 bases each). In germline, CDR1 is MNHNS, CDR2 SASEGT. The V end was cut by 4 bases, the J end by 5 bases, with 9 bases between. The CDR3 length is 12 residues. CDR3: CASSGVGDEQYF. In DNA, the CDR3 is TGTGCCAGCAGTGGAGTGGGGGACGAGCAGTACTTC.

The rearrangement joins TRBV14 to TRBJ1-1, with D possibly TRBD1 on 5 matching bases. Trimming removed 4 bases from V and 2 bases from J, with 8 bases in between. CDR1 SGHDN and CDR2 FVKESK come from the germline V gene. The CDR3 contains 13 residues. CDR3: CASSLGANTEAFF. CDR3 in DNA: TGTGCCAGCAGCCTCGGGGCAAACACTGAAGCTTTCTTT.

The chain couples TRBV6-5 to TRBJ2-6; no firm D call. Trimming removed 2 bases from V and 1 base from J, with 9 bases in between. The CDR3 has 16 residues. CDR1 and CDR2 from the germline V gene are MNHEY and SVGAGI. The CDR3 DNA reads TGTGCCAGCAGTTACGTGGCCCTTTCTGGGGCCAACGTCCTGACTTTC. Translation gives CASSYVALSGANVLTF.

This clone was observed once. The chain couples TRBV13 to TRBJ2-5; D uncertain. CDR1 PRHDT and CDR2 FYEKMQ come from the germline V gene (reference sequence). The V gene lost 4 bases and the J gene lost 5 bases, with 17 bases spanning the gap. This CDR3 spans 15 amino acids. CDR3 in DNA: TGTGCCAGCAGCTCCCCTTCCCTCCGAGGCGAGACCCAGTACTTC. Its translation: CASSSPSLRGETQYF.

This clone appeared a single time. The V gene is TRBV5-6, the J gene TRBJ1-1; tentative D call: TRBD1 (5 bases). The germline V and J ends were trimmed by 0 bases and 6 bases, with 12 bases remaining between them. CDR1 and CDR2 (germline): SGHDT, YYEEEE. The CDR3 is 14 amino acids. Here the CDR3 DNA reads TGTGCCAGCAGCTTGGAGGGACCGGAGGCTGAAGCTTTCTTT. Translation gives CASSLEGPEAEAFF.

CDR3 amino acids: CASSLRASGLYEQYF. For the CDR3, the DNA is TGTGCCAGCAGTTTAAGGGCTAGCGGCCTCTACGAGCAGTACTTC. The chain combines TRBV27 with TRBJ2-7, with TRBD2 identical over 7 bases. The CDR3 spans 15 residues. Germline V gene data show CDR1 as MNHEY and CDR2 as SMNVEV (reference sequence). V was pared by 2 bases and J by 3 bases, with 7 bases of the junction left unmatched.

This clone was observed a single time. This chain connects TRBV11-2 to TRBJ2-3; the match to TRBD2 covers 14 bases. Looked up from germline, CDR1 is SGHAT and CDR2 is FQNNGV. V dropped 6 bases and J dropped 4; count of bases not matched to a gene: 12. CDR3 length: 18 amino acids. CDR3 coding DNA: TGTGCCAGCAGTCCTACTTCGGGACTAGCGGGAGTTCCAGATACGCAGTATTTT. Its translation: CASSPTSGLAGVPDTQYF.

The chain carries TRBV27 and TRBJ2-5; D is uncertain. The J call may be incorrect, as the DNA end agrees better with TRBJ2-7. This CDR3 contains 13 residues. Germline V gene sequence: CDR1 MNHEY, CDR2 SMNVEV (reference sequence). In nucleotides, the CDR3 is TGTGCCAGCAGTTTATTTGCATCAAACGAGCAGTACTTC. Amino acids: CASSLFASNEQYF.

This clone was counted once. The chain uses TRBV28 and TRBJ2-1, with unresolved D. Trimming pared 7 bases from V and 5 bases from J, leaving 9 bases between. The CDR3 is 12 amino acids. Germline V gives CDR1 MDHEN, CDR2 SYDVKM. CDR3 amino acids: CASTFPDNEQFF. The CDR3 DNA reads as TGTGCCAGCACCTTCCCCGACAATGAGCAGTTCTTC.

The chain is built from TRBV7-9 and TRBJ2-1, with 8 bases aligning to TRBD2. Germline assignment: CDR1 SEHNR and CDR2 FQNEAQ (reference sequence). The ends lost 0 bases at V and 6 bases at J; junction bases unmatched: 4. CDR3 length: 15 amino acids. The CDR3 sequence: CASSLAAGVFNEQFF. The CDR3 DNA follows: TGTGCCAGCAGCTTAGCAGCGGGAGTTTTCAATGAGCAGTTCTTC. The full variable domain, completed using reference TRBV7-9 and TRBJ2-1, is DTGVSQNPRHKITKRGQNVTFRCDPISEHNRLYWYRQTLGQGPEFLTYFQNEAQLEKSRLLSDRFSAERPKGSFSTLEIQRTEQGDSAMYLCASSLAAGVFNEQFFGPGTRLTVL.

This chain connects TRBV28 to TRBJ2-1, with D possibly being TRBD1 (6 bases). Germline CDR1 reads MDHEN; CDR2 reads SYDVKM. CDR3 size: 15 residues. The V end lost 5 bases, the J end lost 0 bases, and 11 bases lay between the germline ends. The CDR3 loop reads CASSEGQSSYNEQFF. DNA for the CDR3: TGTGCCAGCAGTGAAGGACAGAGCTCCTACAATGAGCAGTTCTTC.

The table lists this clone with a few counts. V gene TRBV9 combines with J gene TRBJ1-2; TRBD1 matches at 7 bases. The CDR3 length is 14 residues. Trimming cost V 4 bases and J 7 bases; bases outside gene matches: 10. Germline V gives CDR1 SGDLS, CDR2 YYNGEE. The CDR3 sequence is CASSTLDRKGGYTF. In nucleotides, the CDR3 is TGTGCCAGCAGCACGCTGGACAGGAAGGGTGGCTACACCTTC.

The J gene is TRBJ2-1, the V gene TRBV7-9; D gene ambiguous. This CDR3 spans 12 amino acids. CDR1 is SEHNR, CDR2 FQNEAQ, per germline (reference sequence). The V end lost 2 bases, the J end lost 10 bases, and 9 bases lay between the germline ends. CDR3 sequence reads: CASSLTGPEQFF. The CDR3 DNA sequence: TGTGCCAGCAGCTTAACCGGGCCCGAGCAGTTCTTC.

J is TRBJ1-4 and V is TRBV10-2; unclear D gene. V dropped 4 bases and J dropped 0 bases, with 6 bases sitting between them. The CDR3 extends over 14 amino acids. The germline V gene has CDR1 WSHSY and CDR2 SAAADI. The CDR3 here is CASSVLATNEKLFF. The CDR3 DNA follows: TGCGCCAGCAGTGTACTAGCAACTAATGAAAAACTGTTTTTT.

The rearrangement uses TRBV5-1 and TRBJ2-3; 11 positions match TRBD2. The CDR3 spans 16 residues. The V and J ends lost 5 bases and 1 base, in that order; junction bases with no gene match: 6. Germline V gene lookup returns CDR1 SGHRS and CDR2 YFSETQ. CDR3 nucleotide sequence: TGCGCCAGCAGATCGACTAGCGGGAATCGCACAGATACGCAGTATTTT. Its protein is CASRSTSGNRTDTQYF.